The 20 T cell receptor beta chains below were found in one sample sequenced in a study of T cells after yellow fever vaccination (dated by TCRdb to between 2018 and 2021). The sample's treatment or condition label, decoded: live attenuated yellow fever vaccine strain. The library was generated by 5' RACE. The instrument given in TCRdb is Illumina HiSeq 2500. TCRdb cleaned the public reads at Q25 with fastp, built clones with MiXCR and kept in-frame beta chains. When rows share a CDR3 protein, they turn into one entry using the most common DNA and genes. This sample is represented by approximately 610,000 distinct CDR3 sequences; about a sixth of them were singletons. The leading ten clones occupy around a sixth of the sample. Sequenced here: PBMCs, sampled less than 6 days after the first yellow fever vaccination. The receptors derive from a young man who received the YFV17D yellow fever vaccine.

J is TRBJ1-1 and V is TRBV20-1, with a possible D match to TRBD1 (6 bases). Trimming left V 5 bases short and J 1 base short, with 17 bases between. Germline loops: CDR1 DFQATT, CDR2 SNEGSKA (reference sequence). The CDR3 contains 15 residues. Written as DNA, the CDR3 is TGCAGTGCTTCTAAAACAGGGAGAAGGAACACTGAAGCTTTCTTT. The encoded protein is CSASKTGRRNTEAFF.

This chain uses TRBV9 with TRBJ1-2; 8 bases map to TRBD1. CDR1 is SGDLS and CDR2 is YYNGEE in the germline V gene. V lost 4 bases and J lost 4; bases outside the gene matches: 12. This CDR3 is 16 amino acids long. CDR3 coding DNA: TGTGCCAGCAGCCGAAAGACAGGGGTTAGCGTCTATGGCTACACCTTC. As protein: CASSRKTGVSVYGYTF.

In this sample, this clonotype turned up a few times. V and J are TRBV20-1 and TRBJ2-3, with unresolved D. This CDR3 has 13 amino acids. Trimming pared 3 bases from V and 5 bases from J, leaving 12 bases between. Germline V CDR1 and CDR2: DFQATT, SNEGSKA (reference sequence). The CDR3 region is CSAREERLDTQYF. DNA of the CDR3: TGCAGTGCTAGGGAAGAACGACTAGATACGCAGTATTTT.

This chain's CDR3 is CASSPLRTGKDQPQHF. CDR3 nucleotides: TGTGCCAGCAGCCCTCTGAGGACAGGGAAGGATCAGCCCCAGCATTTT. This chain links TRBV7-8 with TRBJ1-5; TRBD1 aligns across 8 bases. The CDR3 totals 16 residues. Germline values: CDR1 SGHVS, CDR2 FQNEAQ. V lost 5 bases and J lost 5; bases outside the gene matches: 11.

The chain is built from TRBV12-3 or TRBV12-4 and TRBJ1-6; D is ambiguous. The length of the CDR3 is 14 residues. V was shortened by 6 bases and J by 0 bases, with 6 bases between the two germline ends. CDR3 sequence: CASRESSYNSPLHF. CDR3 DNA: TGTGCCAGCAGAGAGAGCTCCTATAATTCACCCCTCCACTTT.

This clonotype was observed a handful of times. The V and J genes are TRBV6-5 and TRBJ1-4; D perhaps matches TRBD1 (5 bases). From germline, CDR1 is MNHEY and CDR2 SVGAGI. CDR3 length: 18 amino acids. Trimming stripped 0 bases from V and 5 bases from J, with 19 bases between. The CDR3 loop reads CASSYSRDLGGDNEKLFF. The CDR3 DNA sequence: TGTGCCAGCAGTTACTCGCGTGATTTAGGAGGGGACAATGAAAAACTGTTTTTT.

V is TRBV11-2 and J is TRBJ1-6, with 7 bases fitting TRBD1. J gave up 9 bases and V 5 bases, and 7 bases lay outside the gene matches. Germline V gives CDR1 SGHAT, CDR2 FQNNGV. The CDR3 consists of 14 residues. The CDR3 sequence is CASSARQGGSPLHF. The CDR3 nucleotides are TGTGCCAGCAGCGCTCGACAGGGTGGTTCACCCCTCCACTTT.

This rearrangement joins TRBV7-3 to TRBJ2-1, with 10 bases lining up with TRBD1. Germline V gene lookup returns CDR1 SGHTA and CDR2 FQGTGA. The CDR3 is made up of 15 amino acids. V was clipped by 0 bases and J by 8 bases; unmatched bases: 4. The CDR3 DNA sequence: TGTGCCAGCAGCTTAACCGGGGACAGGGGCGATGAGCAGTTCTTC. Encoded protein: CASSLTGDRGDEQFF.

This clonotype was seen more than once but under ten times. V and J are TRBV12-3 or TRBV12-4 and TRBJ2-1; TRBD2 matches at 11 bases. Trimming removed 3 bases from V and 10 bases from J; junction bases left unmatched: 8. The CDR3 is 15 amino acids. The CDR3 DNA follows: TGTGCCAGCAGTTTCGTAGCGGGGGGGCCGGGAGAGCAGTTCTTC. Translated, it gives CASSFVAGGPGEQFF.

This clonotype was detected a few times. V usage is TRBV7-9 and J usage is TRBJ1-6; 10 nucleotides align to TRBD1. CDR1 and CDR2 from the germline V gene are SEHNR and FQNEAQ (reference sequence). Germline trimming cut 5 bases from V and 9 bases from J; bases unmatched to any gene: 7. The CDR3 is made up of 15 amino acids. In nucleotides, the CDR3 is TGTGCCAGCAGCCTGGACCGGGACAGGGGTTCACCCCTCCACTTT. Encoded protein: CASSLDRDRGSPLHF.

In its sample, this clonotype was seen a few times. The gene calls are TRBV14 and TRBJ2-3; the D is unclear. Germline CDR1 is SGHDN and CDR2 is FVKESK. V gave up 3 bases and J gave up 5 bases, with 21 bases separating them. The CDR3 extends over 17 amino acids. In DNA, the CDR3 is TGTGCCAGCAGCCACGGACCTAGTGTTCGGGCCTTAGATACGCAGTATTTT. Its translation is CASSHGPSVRALDTQYF.

The chain is built from TRBV4-1 and TRBJ1-5; D not certain. V lost 2 bases and J 3 bases, leaving 2 bases between the germline ends. This CDR3 spans 12 amino acids. CDR1 MGHRA and CDR2 YSYEKL come from the germline V gene. The CDR3 bases are TGCGCCAGCAGCCAAACCAATCAGCCCCAGCATTTT. This codes for CASSQTNQPQHF.

This clonotype was observed a handful of times. V usage is TRBV20-1 and J usage is TRBJ2-2, with 11 bases matching TRBD2. The CDR3 is 14 residues long. Germline trimming cut 4 bases from V and 7 bases from J; bases unmatched to any gene: 5. CDR1 and CDR2 (germline): DFQATT, SNEGSKA (reference sequence). The CDR3 spells CSAIAGGLDGELFF. The CDR3, as DNA: TGCAGTGCTATAGCGGGGGGGCTCGACGGGGAGCTGTTTTTT.

Ten or more counts support this clonotype. The chain is built from TRBV9 and TRBJ2-1; 9 positions agree with TRBD2. This CDR3 has 15 amino acids. The germline CDR1 and CDR2 sequences are SGDLS and YYNGEE. V lost 5 bases to trimming and J lost 8 bases; unmatched junction nucleotides: 11. The CDR3 protein is CASSQGSGGIYEQFF. The CDR3 DNA reads TGTGCCAGCAGTCAGGGCAGCGGGGGGATATATGAGCAGTTCTTC.

The chain carries TRBV5-1 and TRBJ1-1; the D is unclear. With 2 bases removed from V and 3 bases from J, the gap between germline ends came to 11 bases. The CDR3 runs 14 residues. Germline V gene data show CDR1 as SGHRS and CDR2 as YFSETQ. Written as DNA, the CDR3 is TGCGCCAGCAGCTTATTGGACTCCGACACTGAAGCTTTCTTT. Its protein is CASSLLDSDTEAFF.

This sequence joins TRBV20-1 and TRBJ2-3; D ambiguous. There are 11 residues in the CDR3. Deletions cut 2 bases from V and 2 bases from J, with 2 bases between. CDR1 and CDR2 (germline): DFQATT, SNEGSKA (reference sequence). The DNA for the CDR3 is TGCAGTGCTAGACCCACAGATACGCAGTATTTT. Translating it yields CSARPTDTQYF.

This clonotype has more than one count but fewer than ten. V is TRBV6-2 or TRBV6-3 and J is TRBJ1-2, with D possibly being TRBD1 (5 bases). Trimming removed 0 bases from V and 8 bases from J, with 22 bases in between. CDR3 length: 17 amino acids. The germline gives CDR1 MNHEY, CDR2 SVGEGT. The CDR3 loop is CASSYSNQGRFLRGYTF. DNA of the CDR3: TGTGCCAGCAGTTACTCGAACCAGGGAAGGTTTCTACGCGGCTACACCTTC.

The chain carries TRBV12-3 or TRBV12-4 and TRBJ2-7, with D possibly called TRBD1 or TRBD2 (5 bases each). V gave up 6 bases and J gave up 3 bases, with 12 bases separating them. The CDR3 is 13 amino acids. CDR3 DNA: TGTGCCAGCAGCGGGACGGCAATCTACGAGCAGTACTTC. Residues: CASSGTAIYEQYF.

The chain couples TRBV7-3 to TRBJ2-1; 9 bases fit TRBD2. The CDR3 is 15 amino acids. CDR1 and CDR2 from the germline V gene are SGHTA and FQGTGA. J gave up 6 bases and V 5 bases, and 8 bases lay outside the gene matches. The DNA of the CDR3 is TGTGCCAGCAGCCTGATAGCGGGGGCGGGCAATGAGCAGTTCTTC. As protein: CASSLIAGAGNEQFF.

This clonotype was seen just once. The chain carries TRBV10-3 and TRBJ1-6; D is uncertain. The CDR3 is made up of 14 amino acids. V lost 5 bases, J lost 0 bases, and 5 bases lay in between. Germline V gene sequence: CDR1 ENHRY, CDR2 SYGVKD. This CDR3 reads CAISLGSYNSPLHF. CDR3 DNA sequence: TGTGCCATCAGTTTGGGCTCCTATAATTCACCCCTCCACTTT.